This T cell receptor beta chain was identified in a study of spatial heterogeneity in lung cancer (dated by TCRdb to about 2019). Context from the whole study: Beta-chain transcripts were consistently detected in greater numbers than alpha-chain transcripts, which likely reflects a higher abundance of beta-chain transcripts. At surgery, both alpha and beta chains were TCR-sequenced in 200 to 250 tumor regions, over 61 matched nontumor lung samples and some 56 PBMC samples. TCR repertoire features were related to nonsynonymous mutation counts determined by whole-exome sequencing of tumor tissue. In the raw uncorrected reads, each unique combination of TCR and UMI appeared on average more than ten times. TCR alpha and beta repertoires were quantitatively compared across multiple tumor regions, matched nontumor lung and blood in non-small cell lung cancer.

The receptor library was made with 5' RACE. TCRdb lists the instrument as NextSeq 500. The TCR library protocol attached a unique molecular identifier to each TCR cDNA molecule to allow correction of PCR and sequencing errors. In the original analysis: TCR identification, UMI-based error correction and CDR3 extraction were all carried out with Decombinator tools. TCRs above a frequency of 2 per 1,000, corresponding to the top 1% of the tumor frequency distribution, were defined as expanded. Renyi diversity was computed with the R vegan package after each repertoire had been subsampled 100 times to 5,000 TCRs. CDR3 similarity networks were built from amino acid triplet string-kernel similarity, with CDR3s being connected when pairwise similarity was above 0.82. Using fastp at Q25 and MiXCR, TCRdb reprocessed the public reads and kept productive beta chains. Here each entry gathers all rows of one CDR3 protein and keeps the most common genes and DNA. What appears here as the V and J calls and clone size reflects TCRdb's work, not the paper's. The sample table records 25,000 to 30,000 distinct CDR3 sequences; around 9.2% of these occur just once. Together, the top ten hold roughly 34% of the sample.

The sample's time point label is to be understood as: sample taken at primary tumor resection. Whole RNA extracted from tumor and nontumor lung tissue, or from cryopreserved PBMC samples, was used for TCR sequencing without cell sorting. Donors were some 70 patients with early-stage, untreated non-small cell lung cancer from the lung TRACERx cohort. Only patients with enough RNA available from two or more tumor regions were chosen for TCR sequencing. The CDR3 contains 13 residues, cysteine and phenylalanine counted. The entry retains the CDR3 DNA only, 39 bases that are in frame from base 1. The trim is 2 bases for V and 5 bases for J, with a gap of 6 bases between the germline ends. CDR1 and CDR2 (LGHDT, YNNKEL) derive from the germline V gene (reference sequence). Paper-wide results and their limitations: Additional single-cell paired TCR alpha and beta sequencing was considered necessary to confirm, at a functional level, the hypothesis that regional TCRs recognize regional mutations. Ubiquitous expanded tumor TCRs showed up in blood more often at tumor resection than at routine follow-up.

This clonotype has a count of ten or more. The target of this receptor is not known. Base quality data are lacking; no much larger clone is found one base away. This TCR derives from a female donor with early-stage non-small cell lung cancer. The chain uses TRBV3-1 and TRBJ2-2, with TRBD2 perhaps the D gene, on 5 matching bases. Sequencing used PBMCs, obtained at surgery. The DNA sequence is as follows: TGTGCCAGCAGCCAACGGGGAACCGGGGAGCTGTTTTTT. Translation gives CASSQRGTGELFF.